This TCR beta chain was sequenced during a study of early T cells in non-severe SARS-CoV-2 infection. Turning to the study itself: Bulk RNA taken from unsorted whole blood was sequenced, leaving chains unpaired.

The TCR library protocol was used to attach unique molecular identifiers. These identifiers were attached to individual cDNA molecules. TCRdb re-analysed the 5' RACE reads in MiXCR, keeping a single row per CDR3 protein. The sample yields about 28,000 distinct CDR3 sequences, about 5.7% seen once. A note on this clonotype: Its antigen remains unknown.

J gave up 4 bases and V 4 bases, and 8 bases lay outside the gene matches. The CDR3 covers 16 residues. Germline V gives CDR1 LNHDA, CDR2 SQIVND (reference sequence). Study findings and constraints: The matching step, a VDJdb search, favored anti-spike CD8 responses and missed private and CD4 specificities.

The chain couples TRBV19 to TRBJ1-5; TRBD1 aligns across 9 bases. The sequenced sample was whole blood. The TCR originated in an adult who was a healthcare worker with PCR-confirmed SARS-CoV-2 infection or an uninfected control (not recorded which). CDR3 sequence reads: CASSTWTGAQNQPQHF. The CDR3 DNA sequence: TGTGCCAGTAGTACGTGGACAGGGGCACAGAATCAGCCCCAGCATTTT.